The 30 T cell receptor beta chains listed next were all sequenced from one sample in a study of T cell repertoires in cytomegalovirus infection. TCRdb recomputed calls from the reads with MiXCR, one row per CDR3 protein. The sample has about 110,000 distinct CDR3 sequences, roughly 40% seen once. These receptors' targets are unknown. The sequences come from CD8+ T cells from cultured PBMCs, collected from culture after CMV antigen stimulation. The receptor source for this set is a human donor in good health (CMV status not recorded). Some clones in this sample may be carry-over from other donors' samples.

The CDR3 nucleotides are TGTGCCAGCAGTCCTTCCGGCGGACAGGGAGGCAACGAGCAGTACTTC. Protein product: CASSPSGGQGGNEQYF. The rearrangement links TRBV7-9 to TRBJ2-7; 8 bases fit TRBD1. The CDR3 spans 16 residues. J lost 5 bases, V lost 6 bases, and 15 bases had no gene match. The germline CDR1 and CDR2 sequences are SEHNR and FQNEAQ (reference sequence).

The chain combines TRBV28 with TRBJ2-3; no clear D. The CDR3 is 17 residues long. The germline V gene encodes CDR1 MDHEN and CDR2 SYDVKM. V was cut by 6 bases and J by 0 bases, with 19 bases left in between. The CDR3 sequence: CASSTDDQPPSTDTQYF. DNA of the CDR3: TGTGCCAGCAGCACAGACGATCAACCACCTAGCACAGATACGCAGTATTTT.

This clonotype has just a few counts. The V and J genes are TRBV7-9 and TRBJ2-2; a weak D match, TRBD2 (5 bases). The CDR3 extends over 14 amino acids. V lost 4 bases and J lost 6, with 12 bases in between. Germline V CDR1 and CDR2: SEHNR, FQNEAQ (reference sequence). The CDR3 spells CASSSGLHSGELFF. The CDR3 coding sequence is TGTGCCAGCAGCTCCGGACTCCATTCCGGGGAGCTGTTTTTT.

The chain uses TRBV7-9 and TRBJ2-7; TRBD1 is a possible D gene (5 bases). V dropped 2 bases and J dropped 2 bases, with 10 bases sitting between them. This CDR3 region has 14 residues. CDR1 is SEHNR, CDR2 FQNEAQ, per germline (reference sequence). DNA for the CDR3: TGTGCCAGCAGCTTAAGGGGCCGGCCCTACGAGCAGTACTTC. Its translation is CASSLRGRPYEQYF.

J is TRBJ1-4 and V is TRBV6-6; D gene ambiguous. The CDR3 has 10 residues. Trimming took off 6 bases at V and 15 bases at J, with 11 bases between the two ends. Per the germline V gene, CDR1 is MNHNY and CDR2 is SVGAGI (reference sequence). The CDR3 region has the DNA TGTGCCAGCAGCTCGGAGTTTTTGTTTTTT. Protein product: CASSSEFLFF.

This clonotype was seen a few times. The chain couples TRBV6-1 to TRBJ1-2, with TRBD1 identical over 8 bases. V was clipped by 2 bases and J by 8 bases; unmatched bases: 7. CDR1 and CDR2 (germline): MNHNS, SASEGT. This CDR3 spans 14 amino acids. Written as DNA, the CDR3 is TGTGCCAGCAGTGAACGTCAGGGGGCCGACGGCTACACCTTC. It encodes CASSERQGADGYTF.

This clonotype was found a few times. The rearrangement uses TRBV4-1 and TRBJ2-1; the D gene is possibly TRBD2 (5 bases). Germline-derived CDR1 and CDR2 are MGHRA and YSYEKL. Trimming cost V 2 bases and J 4 bases, with 12 bases left between them. The CDR3 is 15 residues long. CDR3 DNA: TGCGCCAGCAGCCAACCCGGGGTGAATTACAATGAGCAGTTCTTC. It translates to CASSQPGVNYNEQFF.

This clonotype was seen many times. The rearrangement joins TRBV28 to TRBJ2-1, with TRBD1 matching 8 bases. Germline-derived CDR1 and CDR2 are MDHEN and SYDVKM. The CDR3 loop spans 16 amino acids. The trim removed 4 bases at V and 7 bases at J, leaving 12 bases unmatched. CDR3 amino acids: CASSSPPDRAQNEQFF. For the CDR3, the DNA is TGTGCCAGCAGTTCCCCCCCGGACAGGGCTCAGAATGAGCAGTTCTTC.

The V call is TRBV27, the J call TRBJ2-1, with a possible D match to TRBD1 (6 bases). Germline values: CDR1 MNHEY, CDR2 SMNVEV (reference sequence). The V end lost 0 bases, the J end lost 2 bases, and 11 bases lay between the germline ends. This CDR3 has 16 residues. CDR3 region: CASSLSTGSTYNEQFF. Here the CDR3 DNA reads TGTGCCAGCAGTTTATCAACAGGGTCAACCTACAATGAGCAGTTCTTC.

This clonotype was picked up a small number of times. The V call is TRBV7-9, the J call TRBJ2-3, with 10 bases matching TRBD2. This CDR3 has 15 residues. Germline-derived CDR1 and CDR2 are SEHNR and FQNEAQ (reference sequence). Trimming removed 5 bases from V and 2 bases from J; junction bases left unmatched: 4. CDR3 bases: TGTGCCAGCAGCAAGAGCGGGGGGGCCACAGATACGCAGTATTTT. It specifies CASSKSGGATDTQYF.

This rearrangement joins TRBV5-5 to TRBJ2-7; 8 nucleotides align to TRBD1. Germline-derived CDR1 and CDR2 are SGHKS and YYEKEE (reference sequence). Unmatched junction bases numbered 6, after V lost 4 bases and J lost 3 bases. This CDR3 has 14 residues. DNA for the CDR3: TGTGCCAGCAGCCCGCGACAGGGGCACTACGAGCAGTACTTC. Translating it yields CASSPRQGHYEQYF.

In this sample, this clonotype turned up many times. The V and J genes are TRBV5-4 and TRBJ1-4, with 9 bases matching TRBD1. The CDR3 is made up of 15 amino acids. Germline lookup yields CDR1 SGHNT and CDR2 YYREEE (reference sequence). With 4 bases clipped from V and 7 bases from J, the junction kept 8 bases outside the gene matches. CDR3 amino acids: CASSAQQGASEKLFF. The CDR3 DNA is TGTGCCAGCAGCGCCCAACAGGGGGCCAGTGAAAAACTGTTTTTT.

This clonotype was detected a few times. Written as DNA, the CDR3 is TGCGCCAGCAGCTTGGATTGGGGGACAGGGGGGGAGTACGAGCAGTACTTC. Encoded protein: CASSLDWGTGGEYEQYF. The V and J genes are TRBV5-1 and TRBJ2-7, with TRBD1 identical over 11 bases. Germline CDR1 and CDR2: SGHRS and YFSETQ. The length of the CDR3 is 17 residues. After removal of 0 bases from V and 4 bases from J, the junction contained 9 bases not matched to a gene.

The genes are TRBV6-8 and TRBJ1-5, with TRBD1 identical over 10 bases. V gave up 10 bases and J gave up 5 bases; unmatched junction bases: 11. The CDR3 is 15 amino acids. Germline V gene data show CDR1 as MNHGY and CDR2 as SAAAGT. The CDR3 region is CANKPGQGNYQPQHF. In nucleotides, the CDR3 is TGTGCCAACAAACCGGGACAGGGGAACTATCAGCCCCAGCATTTT.

The V and J genes are TRBV7-9 and TRBJ2-7; TRBD2 is a possible D gene (5 bases). This CDR3 comprises 14 residues. Trimming cost V 5 bases and J 1 base, with 12 bases left between them. The germline gives CDR1 SEHNR, CDR2 FQNEAQ (reference sequence). The CDR3 reads CASSRTEFSYEQYF. DNA of the CDR3: TGTGCCAGCAGCCGGACTGAGTTTTCCTACGAGCAGTACTTC. Looking up the rest from reference TRBV7-9 and TRBJ2-7 gives the full variable domain: DTGVSQNPRHKITKRGQNVTFRCDPISEHNRLYWYRQTLGQGPEFLTYFQNEAQLEKSRLLSDRFSAERPKGSFSTLEIQRTEQGDSAMYLCASSRTEFSYEQYFGPGTRLTVT.

The chain has TRBV6-8 and TRBJ1-1, with 7 nucleotides matching TRBD1. Germline trimming cut 2 bases from V and 7 bases from J; bases unmatched to any gene: 13. The germline V gene has CDR1 MNHGY and CDR2 SAAAGT. The CDR3 has 16 amino acids. CDR3 amino acids: CASSYNLDREGYEAFF. The CDR3 DNA sequence: TGTGCCAGCAGTTACAACCTAGACAGGGAAGGTTATGAAGCTTTCTTT.

The V call is TRBV12-3 or TRBV12-4, the J call TRBJ2-7, with D perhaps matching TRBD2 (5 bases). There are 12 residues in the CDR3. V lost 5 bases, J lost 2 bases, and 7 bases lay in between. CDR3 sequence: CASSAGTYEQYF. CDR3 in DNA: TGTGCCAGCAGTGCCGGGACCTACGAGCAGTACTTC.

The V call is TRBV2, the J call TRBJ1-2; 8 nucleotides line up with TRBD1. The CDR3 covers 11 residues. Losses at the gene ends were 9 bases for V and 8 bases for J; bases not matched to a gene: 5. Germline V lookup: CDR1 SNHLY, CDR2 FYNNEI. The CDR3 DNA reads as TGTGCCAGAGGACAGGGTGACGGCTACACCTTC. This translates into CARGQGDGYTF.

In its sample, this clonotype was seen a few times. This chain links TRBV5-1 with TRBJ1-1; D is unclear. Germline CDR1 is SGHRS and CDR2 is YFSETQ. V was trimmed by 0 bases and J by 1 base, leaving 7 bases between them. The CDR3 runs to 14 residues. The CDR3 DNA reads as TGCGCCAGCAGCTTGGCCGGGTGGAACACTGAAGCTTTCTTT. This gives the protein CASSLAGWNTEAFF. Full variable domain (outside the CDR3, taken from reference TRBV5-1 and TRBJ1-1): KAGVTQTPRYLIKTRGQQVTLSCSPISGHRSVSWYQQTPGQGLQFLFEYFSETQRNKGNFPGRFSGRQFSNSRSEMNVSTLELGDSALYLCASSLAGWNTEAFFGQGTRLTVV.

This clonotype showed up just a few times. As DNA, the CDR3 is TGTGCCAGCAGCTTAGCAGGGTTAGATGGCTACACCTTC. Its translation: CASSLAGLDGYTF. The chain has TRBV7-6 and TRBJ1-2; no firm D call. The CDR3 spans 13 residues. In germline, CDR1 is SGHVS, CDR2 FNYEAQ. The V end lost 0 bases, the J end lost 6 bases, and 8 bases lay between the germline ends.

In its sample, this clonotype was seen many times. The chain carries TRBV27 and TRBJ1-2; D might be TRBD1 (6 bases). The CDR3 sequence is 13 residues long. CDR1 is MNHEY and CDR2 is SMNVEV in the germline V gene (reference sequence). V shed 5 bases and J shed 4 bases, with 11 bases lying between them. CDR3 nucleotides: TGTGCCAGCAGTCATCAGGACAGCTATGGCTACACCTTC. Encoded protein: CASSHQDSYGYTF.

This clonotype was counted once. The chain carries TRBV19 and TRBJ2-1, with D unclear. This CDR3 comprises 13 residues. In germline, CDR1 is LNHDA, CDR2 SQIVND (reference sequence). V gave up 3 bases and J gave up 6 bases, with 9 bases separating them. The CDR3 DNA is TGTGCCAGTAGTATCGGGTGGTCCAATGAGCAGTTCTTC. Amino acid sequence: CASSIGWSNEQFF.

J is TRBJ1-5 and V is TRBV28; the D is unclear. Germline CDR1 and CDR2: MDHEN and SYDVKM. CDR3 size: 19 residues. The V and J ends lost 2 bases and 0 bases respectively, with 20 bases between them. The CDR3 is CASSLIVWAGPYSNQPQHF. In DNA, the CDR3 is TGTGCCAGCAGTTTAATAGTTTGGGCAGGACCATATAGCAATCAGCCCCAGCATTTT. Complete variable domain (other parts from reference TRBV28 and TRBJ1-5): DVKVTQSSRYLVKRTGEKVFLECVQDMDHENMFWYRQDPGLGLRLIYFSYDVKMKEKGDIPEGYSVSREKKERFSLILESASTNQTSMYLCASSLIVWAGPYSNQPQHFGDGTRLSIL.

This chain connects TRBV19 to TRBJ2-7; 8 nucleotides match TRBD1. The length of the CDR3 is 16 residues. V lost 4 bases to trimming and J lost 6 bases; unmatched junction nucleotides: 14. The V gene's germline CDR1 is LNHDA and CDR2 SQIVND (reference sequence). In DNA, the CDR3 is TGTGCCAGTAGTACCCTCCGGACAGGGTCCTTTGGCGAGCAGTACTTC. It codes for CASSTLRTGSFGEQYF.

This chain joins TRBV2 and TRBJ1-1; a possible D gene is TRBD1 (5 bases). Germline-derived CDR1 and CDR2 are SNHLY and FYNNEI. This CDR3 comprises 13 residues. V lost 7 bases to trimming and J lost 6 bases, with 15 bases between them. CDR3 amino acids: CASNYGGGAEAFF. The CDR3 nucleotides are TGTGCCAGCAATTACGGTGGGGGGGCTGAAGCTTTCTTT.

The count of this clonotype is one. The rearrangement links TRBV6-1 to TRBJ2-3; D is unresolved. The CDR3 is 13 amino acids. CDR1 and CDR2 from the germline V gene are MNHNS and SASEGT. Trimming stripped 8 bases from V and 1 base from J, with 10 bases between. The CDR3 sequence is CASDTIRTDTQYF. CDR3 sequence (DNA): TGTGCCAGCGACACCATCCGCACAGATACGCAGTATTTT.

J is TRBJ2-3 and V is TRBV4-1, with TRBD2 matching over 7 bases. Trimming removed 1 base from V and 3 bases from J; junction bases left unmatched: 10. CDR3 length: 17 residues. Germline V gene lookup returns CDR1 MGHRA and CDR2 YSYEKL. The CDR3 region has the DNA TGCGCCAGCAGCCAAGCCAGCGGGGAATACCGTACAGATACGCAGTATTTT. This codes for CASSQASGEYRTDTQYF.

The chain combines TRBV24-1 with TRBJ2-3, with 12 positions matching TRBD2. J lost 3 bases, V lost 2 bases, and 8 bases had no gene match. Germline V CDR1 and CDR2: KGHDR, SFDVKD. The CDR3 loop spans 18 amino acids. The CDR3 here is CATSDSRTSGIYTDTQYF. DNA for the CDR3: TGTGCCACCAGTGATTCGCGGACTAGCGGGATATATACAGATACGCAGTATTTT.

The genes are TRBV4-1 and TRBJ2-1; D gene uncertain. CDR1 and CDR2 from the germline V gene are MGHRA and YSYEKL. V was cut by 1 base and J by 0 bases, with 10 bases left in between. The CDR3 covers 16 residues. The CDR3 nucleotides read TGCGCCAGCAGCCAAGGCCACTCGAGCTCCTACAATGAGCAGTTCTTC. Translation gives CASSQGHSSSYNEQFF.

The chain combines TRBV2 with TRBJ1-5; D is undetermined. The CDR3 has 16 amino acids. Trimming left V 3 bases short and J 0 bases short, with 12 bases between. Per germline, CDR1 SNHLY and CDR2 FYNNEI. CDR3 protein: CASSDPADDSNQPQHF. DNA of the CDR3: TGTGCCAGCAGTGACCCGGCCGATGATAGCAATCAGCCCCAGCATTTT.